The present entry profiles one T cell receptor beta chain with its context. This entry belongs to a study of blood T cells in healthy people across ages. The second PCR ran about 6 to 11 cycles with a sample-barcoded 5' primer and J-beta primers. From the 5' RACE reads, TCRdb called clonotypes with MiXCR, one entry per CDR3 protein. The profile covers around 1,100,000 distinct CDR3 sequences, with around two fifths appearing a single time and approximately 14% taken by the ten largest. Sequenced material: blood. The receptor was derived from a man between 18 and 35 years old in good health.

The CDR3 protein is CASSLTTQSYEQYF. Written as DNA, the CDR3 is TGTGCCAGCTCGTTGACTACCCAATCCTACGAGCAGTACTTC. The chain is built from TRBV6-2 or TRBV6-3 and TRBJ2-7, with D perhaps TRBD2 (5 bases). V dropped 8 bases and J dropped 1 base, with 15 bases sitting between them. The CDR3 runs 14 residues. From germline, CDR1 is MNHEY and CDR2 SVGEGT.